This T cell receptor beta chain was sequenced during a study of vaccination and CD4 T cells after COVID-19. Cultured CD4+ T cell DNA underwent sequencing with the Oncomine TCR Beta short-read assay. One entry per CDR3 protein, called by TCRdb with MiXCR from the PCR reads. The sample has around 10,000 distinct CDR3 sequences; roughly 37% are singletons. CDR1 and CDR2 (germline): SGHTA, FQGNSA. This CDR3 is built from 14 residues. V was clipped by 5 bases and J by 2 bases; unmatched bases: 3. The treatment is: approximately 10-day PBMC culture with coronavirus spike peptide pools or control peptides (ViraFEST assay). For this clonotype: The antigen is undetermined.

The clonotype originates from a human donor who had recovered from COVID-19. Sequenced input: CD4+ T cells from blood, cultured in vitro. The chain uses TRBV7-2 and TRBJ2-7; 10 bases align to TRBD1. The CDR3 here is CASSRGTGAYEQYF. As DNA, the CDR3 is TGTGCCAGCAGCAGAGGGACAGGGGCCTACGAGCAGTACTTC.